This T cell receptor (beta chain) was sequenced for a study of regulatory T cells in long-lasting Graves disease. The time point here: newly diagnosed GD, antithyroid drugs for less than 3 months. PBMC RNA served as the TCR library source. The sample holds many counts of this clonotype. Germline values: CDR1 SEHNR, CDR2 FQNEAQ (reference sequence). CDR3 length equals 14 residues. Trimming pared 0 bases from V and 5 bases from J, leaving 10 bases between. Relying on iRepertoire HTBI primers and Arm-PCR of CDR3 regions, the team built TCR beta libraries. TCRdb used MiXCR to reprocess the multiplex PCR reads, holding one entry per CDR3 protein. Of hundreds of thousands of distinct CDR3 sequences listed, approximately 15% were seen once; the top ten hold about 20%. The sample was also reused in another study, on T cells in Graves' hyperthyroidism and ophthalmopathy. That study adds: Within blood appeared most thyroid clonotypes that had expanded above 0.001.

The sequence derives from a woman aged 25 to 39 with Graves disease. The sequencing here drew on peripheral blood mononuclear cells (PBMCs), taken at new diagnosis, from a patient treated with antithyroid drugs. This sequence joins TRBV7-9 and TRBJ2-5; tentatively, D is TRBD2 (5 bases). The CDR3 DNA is TGTGCCAGCAGCTTAGCTGCGGGCGGGGAGACCCAGTACTTC. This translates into CASSLAAGGETQYF.